This T cell receptor (beta chain) was sequenced in a study of OX40 agonist ivuxolimab in advanced cancers. For the wider study: Ivuxolimab was a fully human IgG2 agonistic monoclonal antibody targeting the costimulatory receptor OX40 (CD134). Intravenous ivuxolimab was administered to patients every 2 weeks at six dose levels: 0.01, 0.1, 0.3, 1.5, 3 and 10 mg/kg. Of the roughly 50 dose-escalation patients, hepatocellular carcinoma was present in about 20, melanoma in around 15, renal cell carcinoma in 9 and head and neck cancer in 9. The dose-escalation cohort was around 84% male with a mean age of roughly 62 years, ranging from 23 to 79. Patients were allowed to have had prior anti-PD-1, anti-PD-L1 or anti-CTLA-4 therapy, and around 43% of the dose-escalation patients had been treated with checkpoint inhibitors. Partial responses occurred in three dose-escalation patients: two with cutaneous melanoma and one with hepatocellular carcinoma. Peripheral TCRbeta sequencing was intended to test whether TCR sequence diversity was altered and clonal T-cell expansion was caused by ivuxolimab. The paper covers the monotherapy dose-escalation part of the phase I ivuxolimab trial, which included N = 52 patients. Paper-wide results and their limitations: In partial responders in the 0.1-3.0 mg/kg groups, normalized peripheral clonal expansion was found to be among the lowest, especially among CD8+ T cells. At doses of 0.1 to 3.0 mg/kg, clonal expansion of both CD4+ and CD8+ blood T cells was observed from baseline to week 6. After ivuxolimab, more expanded clones were found on average in CD8+ T cells than in CD4+ T cells. Low levels of normalized T-cell clonal expansion were also shown by some nonresponding patients. The antigen specificity of the peripheral T cells that underwent clonal expansion was not determined.

Genomic DNA was isolated from the sorted cells so that the TCRbeta CDR3 region could be sequenced. The immunoSEQ Assay was used to sequence the TCRbeta CDR3 regions. TCRdb took this table from immuneACCESS and kept in-frame rearrangements with V and J called. Such tables lack part of the clones; where checked against another copy, unresolved V genes explain under half of the gap, and the rest is unexplained. Present in this sample are under 50,000 clones, around 92% of which were seen just once. In total, the top ten clones hold 8% to 10% of the sample. CDR1 and CDR2, looked up from the germline V gene (reference sequence), are LNHDA and SQIVND. Trimming costs V 1 base and J 1 base, and their ends lie 14 bases apart. The CDR3 holds 17 amino acids from the cysteine to the phenylalanine. The read is trimmed to its CDR3 DNA, 51 bases read in frame from base 1. The trial excluded patients who had a history of autoimmune disease or were on systemic immunosuppression. Peripheral blood for TCR sequencing was collected from all dose cohorts at baseline, on cycle 4 day 1, and on cycle 7 day 1. Samples came from an open-label, multicenter, first-in-human phase I dose-escalation trial of ivuxolimab. Adults with locally advanced or metastatic head and neck squamous cell, hepatocellular, melanoma or renal cell carcinoma were enrolled in the trial. Before TCR sequencing, CD4+ T cells and CD8+ T cells were sorted from peripheral blood as separate populations.

Concerning this clone itself: The antigen it binds to is not known. No much larger clone is present one base from it, and per-base qualities are unavailable.

The receptor chain draws on TRBV19 and TRBJ1-5; TRBD1 might be the D gene, on 6 matching bases. The specimen comprised CD4+ or CD8+ T cells sorted from blood, sampled in a trial of the OX40 agonist ivuxolimab. The receptor's source is an adult with an advanced solid tumor such as melanoma, head and neck, liver or kidney cancer. The DNA is as follows: TGTGCCAGTAGTATAGGAATGAGGGGGAACAGCAATCAGCCCCAGCATTTT. It is translated as CASSIGMRGNSNQPQHF.